These T cell receptor beta chains were read from a single sample in a study of Ad26.COV2.S vaccination and SARS-CoV-2 variants. Profiling relied on immunoSEQ multiplex PCR, and the TCRdb table lists in-frame clones only, not all of them. Here the sample spans roughly 700,000 clones, approximately 88% being singletons. Material: peripheral blood, obtained in a trial of Ad26.COV2.S vaccine versus placebo. All receptors come from a person aged 18-60 years who received the Ad26.COV2.S COVID-19 vaccine or a placebo. Each CDR3 is given without its conserved first and last residue. Clone size appears in some rows only: once, few, many, or a class for an expanded clone.

j_call,clone_size,v_call,cdr3_aa
TRBJ2-7,once,TRBV18,ASSPGGYEQY
TRBJ1-4,once,TRBV5-6,ASSLGQGAAQLF
TRBJ2-1,.,TRBV5-1,ASKGLADTGEQF
TRBJ2-5,once,TRBV18,ASSPPTGSETQY
TRBJ1-6,.,TRBV24-1,ATSDLKGDRGPGSPLH
TRBJ2-2,.,TRBV21-1,ASSKEDQATTGELF
TRBJ1-3,.,TRBV5-8,ASSLDRVDTIY
TRBJ2-3,.,TRBV9,ASSIGENTQY
TRBJ2-2,.,TRBV11-3,ASSLGPGELF
TRBJ1-3,.,TRBV5-1,ASSPGGFSGNTIY
TRBJ1-2,.,TRBV10-3,AVHPGQGNYGYT
TRBJ2-1,.,TRBV9,ASSVEGSGGSYNEQF
TRBJ1-5,.,TRBV9,ASSPWGSSNQPQH
TRBJ2-5,.,TRBV10-3,AISDGGTQY
TRBJ1-4,.,TRBV7-8,ASSNPGTEEKLF
TRBJ2-2,.,TRBV5-1,ASSLLGDTGELF
TRBJ2-7,.,TRBV18,ASSPAGSYEQY
TRBJ1-2,.,TRBV7-2,ASSLASGLSYGYT
TRBJ2-3,.,TRBV9,ASSVAQTTADTQY
TRBJ2-6,.,TRBV11-2,ASSLVGVPGANVLT
TRBJ1-4,.,TRBV19,ASSSTGTTEKLF
TRBJ2-1,.,TRBV11-2,ASSLESRNEQF
TRBJ2-7,.,TRBV11-2,ASSSQGTSGGEQY
TRBJ2-5,once,TRBV3-1/TRBV3-2,ASSHPESRAGETQY
TRBJ1-1,.,TRBV5-5,ASSAMGDTEAF
TRBJ2-2,.,TRBV19,ASSIDGTSGRANTGELF
TRBJ2-1,many,TRBV6-1,ASSVGGGVGSYNEQF
TRBJ1-5,.,TRBV27,ASRGRVDQPQH
TRBJ2-1,.,TRBV28,ASSLDRAYDEQF
TRBJ2-2,.,TRBV27,ASSFRSTSGGEELF
TRBJ2-2,.,TRBV6-6,ASSRQGITGELF
TRBJ1-4,.,TRBV7-2,ASSPTRATNEKLF
TRBJ2-7,.,TRBV7-2,ASSLRTGLPTLSYEQY
TRBJ2-7,.,TRBV6-2/TRBV6-3,ASSYSSAGSYEQY
TRBJ2-7,.,TRBV5-5,ASSTGGVYEQY
TRBJ1-1,.,TRBV6-6,ASSYPEDRETF